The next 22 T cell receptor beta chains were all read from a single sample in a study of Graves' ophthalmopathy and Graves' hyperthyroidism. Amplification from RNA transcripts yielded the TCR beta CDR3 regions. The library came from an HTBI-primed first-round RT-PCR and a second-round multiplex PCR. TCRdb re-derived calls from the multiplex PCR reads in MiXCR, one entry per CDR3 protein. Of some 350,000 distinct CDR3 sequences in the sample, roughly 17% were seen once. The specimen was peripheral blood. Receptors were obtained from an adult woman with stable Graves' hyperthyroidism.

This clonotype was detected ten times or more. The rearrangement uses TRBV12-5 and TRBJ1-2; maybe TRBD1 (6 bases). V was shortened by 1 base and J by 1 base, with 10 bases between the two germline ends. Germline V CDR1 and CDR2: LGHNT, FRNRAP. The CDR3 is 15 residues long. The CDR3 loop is CASGLEGRGNYGYTF. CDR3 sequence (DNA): TGTGCTAGTGGTTTGGAGGGCAGGGGTAACTATGGCTACACCTTC.

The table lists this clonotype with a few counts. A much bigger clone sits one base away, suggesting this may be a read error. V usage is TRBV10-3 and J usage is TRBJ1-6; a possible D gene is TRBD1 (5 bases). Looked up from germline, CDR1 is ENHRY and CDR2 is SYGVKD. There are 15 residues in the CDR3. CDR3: CAVSESAGLNSPLHF. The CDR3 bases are TGTGCCGTCAGTGAGTCGGCAGGGCTTAATTCACCCCTCCACTTT.

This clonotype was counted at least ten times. CDR3 protein: CASSYSLAGLQETQYF. CDR3 sequence (DNA): TGTGCCAGCAGTTACAGCCTAGCGGGATTACAAGAGACCCAGTACTTC. This chain joins TRBV6-5 and TRBJ2-5; 9 nucleotides agree with TRBD2. The CDR3 runs to 16 residues. Germline V gives CDR1 MNHEY, CDR2 SVGAGI. J was trimmed by 2 bases and V by 2 bases; bases with no gene match: 6.

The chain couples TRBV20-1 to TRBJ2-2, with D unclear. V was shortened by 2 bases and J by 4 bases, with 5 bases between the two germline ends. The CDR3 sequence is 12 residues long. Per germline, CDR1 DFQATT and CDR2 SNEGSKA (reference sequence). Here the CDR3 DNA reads TGCAGTGCTAGAATGGTCACCGGGGAGCTGTTTTTT. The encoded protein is CSARMVTGELFF.

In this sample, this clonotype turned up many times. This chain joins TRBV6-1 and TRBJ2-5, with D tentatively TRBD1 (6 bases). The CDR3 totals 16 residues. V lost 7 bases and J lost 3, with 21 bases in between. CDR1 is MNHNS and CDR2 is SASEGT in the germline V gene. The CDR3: CASIRNPAGVEETQYF. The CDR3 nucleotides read TGTGCCAGCATCCGGAACCCCGCAGGGGTCGAAGAGACCCAGTACTTC.

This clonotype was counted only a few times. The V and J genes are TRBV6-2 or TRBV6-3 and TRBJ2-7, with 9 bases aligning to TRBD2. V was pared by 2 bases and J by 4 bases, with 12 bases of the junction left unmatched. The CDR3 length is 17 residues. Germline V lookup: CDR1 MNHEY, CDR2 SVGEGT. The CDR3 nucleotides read TGTGCCAGCAGTTACCGCACCCCGGGACTAGCCGTATACGAGCAGTACTTC. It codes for CASSYRTPGLAVYEQYF.

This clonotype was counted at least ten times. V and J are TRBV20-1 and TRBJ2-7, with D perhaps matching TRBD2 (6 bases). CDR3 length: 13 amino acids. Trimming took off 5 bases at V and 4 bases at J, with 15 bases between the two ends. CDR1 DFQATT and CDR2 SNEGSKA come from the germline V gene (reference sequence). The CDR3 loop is CSAGSGSWYEQYF. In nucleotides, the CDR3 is TGCAGTGCTGGCTCCGGGAGCTGGTACGAGCAGTACTTC.

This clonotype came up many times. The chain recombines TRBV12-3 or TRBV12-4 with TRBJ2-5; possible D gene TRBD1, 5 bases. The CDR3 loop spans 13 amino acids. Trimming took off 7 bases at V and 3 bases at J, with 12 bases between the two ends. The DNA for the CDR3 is TGTGCCAGCACCCCCCAGACAGAAGAGACCCAGTACTTC. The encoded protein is CASTPQTEETQYF.

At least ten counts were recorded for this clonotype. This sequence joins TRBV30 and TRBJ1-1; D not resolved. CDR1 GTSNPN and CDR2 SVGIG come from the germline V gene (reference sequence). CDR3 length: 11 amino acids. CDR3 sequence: CAAERNTEAFF. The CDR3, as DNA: TGTGCTGCCGAGCGAAACACTGAAGCTTTCTTT.

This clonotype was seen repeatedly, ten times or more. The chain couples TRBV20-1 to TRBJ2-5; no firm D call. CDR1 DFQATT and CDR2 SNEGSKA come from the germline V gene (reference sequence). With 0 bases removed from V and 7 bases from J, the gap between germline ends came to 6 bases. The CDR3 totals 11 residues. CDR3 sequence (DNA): TGCAGTGCTAGAGATTTAGGGACCCAGTACTTC. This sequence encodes CSARDLGTQYF.

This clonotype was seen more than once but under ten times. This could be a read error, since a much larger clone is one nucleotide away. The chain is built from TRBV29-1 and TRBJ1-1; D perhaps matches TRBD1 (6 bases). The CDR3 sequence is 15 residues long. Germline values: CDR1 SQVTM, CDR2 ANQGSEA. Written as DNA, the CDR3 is TGCAGCGTTGAAGATGTCTCGGGAGGGGACACTGAAGCTTGCTTT. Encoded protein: CSVEDVSGGDTEACF.

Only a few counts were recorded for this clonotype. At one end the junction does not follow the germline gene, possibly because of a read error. CDR3 nucleotides: TGCGCCAGCAGCCCCAGGACAAGACAGGGGAACACTGAAGCTTCCTTT. This codes for CASSPRTRQGNTEASF. The chain links TRBV5-1 to TRBJ1-1; 8 bases align to TRBD1. Germline CDR1 and CDR2: SGHRS and YFSETQ. The CDR3 is 16 residues long.

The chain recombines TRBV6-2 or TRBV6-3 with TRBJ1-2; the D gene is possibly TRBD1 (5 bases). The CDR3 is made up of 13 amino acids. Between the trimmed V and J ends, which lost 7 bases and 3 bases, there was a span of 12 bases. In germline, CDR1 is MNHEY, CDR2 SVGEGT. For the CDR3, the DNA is TGTGCCAGCACCTTGACAGCTTACTATGGCTACACCTTC. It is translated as CASTLTAYYGYTF.

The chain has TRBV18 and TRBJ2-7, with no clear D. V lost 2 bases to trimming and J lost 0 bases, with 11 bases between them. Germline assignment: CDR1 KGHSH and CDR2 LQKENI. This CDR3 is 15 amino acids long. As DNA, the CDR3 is TGTGCCAGCTCACCAGCGACGGACCACTCCTACGAGCAGTACTTC. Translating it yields CASSPATDHSYEQYF.

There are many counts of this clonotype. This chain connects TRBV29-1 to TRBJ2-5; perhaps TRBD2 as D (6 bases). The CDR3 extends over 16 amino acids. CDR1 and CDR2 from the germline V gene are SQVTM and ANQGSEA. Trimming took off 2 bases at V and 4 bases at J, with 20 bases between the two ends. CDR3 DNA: TGCAGCGTTGAATTAGATACTAGCCCCCCCCCAGAGACCCAGTACTTC. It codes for CSVELDTSPPPETQYF.

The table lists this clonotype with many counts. CDR3 in amino acids: CASSQDRREQETQYF. CDR3 bases: TGCGCCAGCAGCCAAGATCGAAGGGAACAAGAGACCCAGTACTTC. The chain recombines TRBV4-1 with TRBJ2-5, with D uncertain. Trimming shortened V by 0 bases and J by 2 bases, and 10 bases separated the two germline ends. The CDR3 spans 15 residues. Germline V lookup: CDR1 MGHRA, CDR2 YSYEKL.

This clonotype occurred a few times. This CDR3 is CAWSVTPQGYGEQYF. The CDR3 DNA sequence: TGTGCCTGGAGTGTAACCCCACAGGGGTATGGTGAGCAGTACTTC. This chain uses TRBV30 with TRBJ2-7; 7 bases align to TRBD1. The CDR3 is made up of 15 amino acids. The J segment lost 7 bases and the V segment lost 0 bases, leaving 12 bases of the junction unmatched. Germline V gene data show CDR1 as GTSNPN and CDR2 as SVGIG (reference sequence).

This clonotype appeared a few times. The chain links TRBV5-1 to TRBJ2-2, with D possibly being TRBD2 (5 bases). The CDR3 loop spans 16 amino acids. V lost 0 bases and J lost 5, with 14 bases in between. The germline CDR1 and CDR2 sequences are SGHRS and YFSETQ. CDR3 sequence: CASSLGGRERTGELFF. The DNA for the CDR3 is TGCGCCAGCAGCTTGGGAGGAAGGGAGCGGACCGGGGAGCTGTTTTTT.

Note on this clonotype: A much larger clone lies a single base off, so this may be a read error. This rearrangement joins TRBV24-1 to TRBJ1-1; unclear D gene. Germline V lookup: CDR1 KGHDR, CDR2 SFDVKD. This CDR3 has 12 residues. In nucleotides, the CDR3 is TGTGCCACCGGTGATTCGAATGCTGAAGCTTTCTTT. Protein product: CATGDSNAEAFF.

In DNA, the CDR3 is TGTGCCAGCACTTGGACAGGGGGTTACACTGAAGCTTTCTTT. It specifies CASTWTGGYTEAFF. The chain joins TRBV28 to TRBJ1-1; 10 bases line up with TRBD1. With 7 bases clipped from V and 3 bases from J, the junction kept 5 bases outside the gene matches. Per germline, CDR1 MDHEN and CDR2 SYDVKM. The CDR3 contains 14 residues.

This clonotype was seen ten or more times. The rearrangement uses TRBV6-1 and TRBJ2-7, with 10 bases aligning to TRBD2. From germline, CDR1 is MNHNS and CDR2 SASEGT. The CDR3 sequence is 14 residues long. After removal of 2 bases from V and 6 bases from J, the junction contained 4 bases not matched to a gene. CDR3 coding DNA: TGTGCCAGCAGTGAACTAGCGGGAGTGGTCGAGCAGTACTTC. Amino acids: CASSELAGVVEQYF.

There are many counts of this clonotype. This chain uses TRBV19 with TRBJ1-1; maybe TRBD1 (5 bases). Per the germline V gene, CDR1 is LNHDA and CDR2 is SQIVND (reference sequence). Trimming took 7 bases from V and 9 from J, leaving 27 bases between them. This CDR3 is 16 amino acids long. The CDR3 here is CASTYSPRVVGEKAFF. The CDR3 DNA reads TGTGCCAGTACCTATTCCCCCAGAGTCGTAGGGGAGAAAGCTTTCTTT.